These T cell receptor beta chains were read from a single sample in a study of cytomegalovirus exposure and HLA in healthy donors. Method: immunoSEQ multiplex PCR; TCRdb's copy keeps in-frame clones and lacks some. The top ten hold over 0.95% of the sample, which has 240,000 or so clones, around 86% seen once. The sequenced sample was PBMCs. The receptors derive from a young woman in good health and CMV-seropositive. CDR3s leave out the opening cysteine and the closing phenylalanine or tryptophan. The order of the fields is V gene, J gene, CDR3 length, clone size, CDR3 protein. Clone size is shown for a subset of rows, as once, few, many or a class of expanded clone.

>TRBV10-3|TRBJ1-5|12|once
ARLQGASNQPQH
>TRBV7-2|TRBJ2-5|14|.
ASSPRLAGVQETQY
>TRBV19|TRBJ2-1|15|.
ASSIVPAGGPMDEQF
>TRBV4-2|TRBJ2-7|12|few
ASSPRAGSYEQY
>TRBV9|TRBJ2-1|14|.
ASSVGPSRLVREQF
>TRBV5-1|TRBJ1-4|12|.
ASSLRDMEEKLF
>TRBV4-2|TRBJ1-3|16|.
ASSQENIKRGSGNTIY
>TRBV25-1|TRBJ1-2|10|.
ASSEGGGGYT
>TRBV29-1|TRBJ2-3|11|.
SLKAGNTDTQY
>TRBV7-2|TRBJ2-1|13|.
ASSLMGQHYNEQF
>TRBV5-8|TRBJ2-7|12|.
ASSSQGLTYEQY
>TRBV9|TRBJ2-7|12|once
ASSGDSGLREQY
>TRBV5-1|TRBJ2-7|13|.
ASSFDRGTTYEQY
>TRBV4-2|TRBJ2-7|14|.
ASSQPLTTGGYEQY
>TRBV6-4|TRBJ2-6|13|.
ASSDSTSGANVLT
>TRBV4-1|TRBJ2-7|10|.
ASSQDLSEQY
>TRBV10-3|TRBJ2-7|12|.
AISEGAGTYEQY
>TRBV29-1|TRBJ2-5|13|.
SVEYAGRLQETQY
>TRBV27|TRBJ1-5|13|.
ASSLSAQGRQPQH
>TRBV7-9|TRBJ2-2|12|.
ADTGQLNTGELF
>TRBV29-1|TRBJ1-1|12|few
SVWGQGGDTEAF
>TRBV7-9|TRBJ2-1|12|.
ASSTDRGPDEQF
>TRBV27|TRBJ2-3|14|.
ASSFGLAGSTDTQY
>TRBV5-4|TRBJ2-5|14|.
ASSLGWASGTETQY
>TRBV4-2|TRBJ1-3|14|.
ASSQDRSASGNTIY
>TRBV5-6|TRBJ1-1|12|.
ASSLVRGGTEAF
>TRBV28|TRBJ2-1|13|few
ASSLPAGNYNEQF
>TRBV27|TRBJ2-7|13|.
ASSLGGLEFREQY
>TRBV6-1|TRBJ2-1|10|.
ASSDSRMGQF
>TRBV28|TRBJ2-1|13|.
ASSLPVGLHNEQF
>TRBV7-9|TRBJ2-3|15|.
ASSPRPRPTSTDTQY
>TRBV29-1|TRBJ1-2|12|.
SVEDSARGYGYT
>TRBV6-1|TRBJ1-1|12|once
ATGDRPMNTEAF